This TCR beta chain is from a study of post-analysis software for immune sequencing data. Overall study context: Recorded disease courses covered relapsing-remitting, secondary progressive and progressive-relapsing multiple sclerosis. Some patients had no subtype annotation.

V was pared by 1 base and J by 2 bases, with 12 bases between. The CDR3 contains 15 residues. Germline-derived CDR1 and CDR2 are MNHNS and SASEGT. The TCR beta cDNA libraries contained unique molecular identifiers. TCRdb ran MiXCR on the PCR reads and lists one entry per CDR3 protein. Of about 680,000 distinct CDR3 sequences in the sample, approximately 59% were seen once. Study-wide findings and caveats: The five TRBV segments detected at higher frequency in patients than in controls included TRBV5-6, TRBV5-1 and TRBV20-1.

In regard to this clonotype: The antigen is unknown.

The chain has TRBV6-1 and TRBJ2-7, with a possible D match to TRBD1 (5 bases). The receptor was isolated from a girl aged 2 to 10 with multiple sclerosis. The sample consisted of blood. CDR3 sequence (DNA): TGTGCCAGCAGTGAAGTTTTGGGGCTAGCCTACGAGCAGTACTTC. Translated, it gives CASSEVLGLAYEQYF.